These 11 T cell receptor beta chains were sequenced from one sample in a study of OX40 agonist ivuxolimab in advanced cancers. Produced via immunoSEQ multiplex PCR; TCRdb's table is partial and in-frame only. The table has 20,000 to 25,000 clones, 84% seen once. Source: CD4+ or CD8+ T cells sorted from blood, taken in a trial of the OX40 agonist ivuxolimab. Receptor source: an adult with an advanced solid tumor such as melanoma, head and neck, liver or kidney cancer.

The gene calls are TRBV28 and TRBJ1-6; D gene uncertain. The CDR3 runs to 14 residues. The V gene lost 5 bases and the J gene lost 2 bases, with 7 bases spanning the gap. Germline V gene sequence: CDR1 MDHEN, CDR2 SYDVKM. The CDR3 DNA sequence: TGTGCCAGCAGTCAGACTGCCTATAATTCACCCCTCCACTTT. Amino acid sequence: CASSQTAYNSPLHF.

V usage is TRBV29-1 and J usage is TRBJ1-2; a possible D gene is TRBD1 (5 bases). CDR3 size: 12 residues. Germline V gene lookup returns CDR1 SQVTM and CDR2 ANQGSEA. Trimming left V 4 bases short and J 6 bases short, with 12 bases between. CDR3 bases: TGCAGCGTTGGGGGCCCCCCGCATGGCTACACCTTC. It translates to CSVGGPPHGYTF.

Written as DNA, the CDR3 is TGTGCCAGTAGCTTCCTGGCTACCGATACCTACGAGCAGTACTTC. The encoded protein is CASSFLATDTYEQYF. V gene TRBV19 combines with J gene TRBJ2-7; D not resolved. The CDR3 extends over 15 amino acids. The germline CDR1 and CDR2 sequences are LNHDA and SQIVND (reference sequence). The V and J ends lost 6 bases and 2 bases respectively, with 17 bases between them.

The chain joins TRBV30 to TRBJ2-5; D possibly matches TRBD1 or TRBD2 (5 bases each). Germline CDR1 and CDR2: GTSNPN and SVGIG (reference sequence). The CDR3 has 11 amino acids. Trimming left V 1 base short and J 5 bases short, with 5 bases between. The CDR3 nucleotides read TGTGCCTGGAGTGGGGGGGAGACCCAGTACTTC. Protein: CAWSGGETQYF.

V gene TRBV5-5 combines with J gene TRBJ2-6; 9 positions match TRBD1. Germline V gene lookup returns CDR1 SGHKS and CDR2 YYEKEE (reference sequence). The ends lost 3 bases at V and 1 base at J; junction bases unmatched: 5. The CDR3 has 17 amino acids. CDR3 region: CASSSRDRVSGANVLTF. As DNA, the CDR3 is TGTGCCAGCAGCTCGCGGGACAGGGTATCTGGGGCCAACGTCCTGACTTTC.

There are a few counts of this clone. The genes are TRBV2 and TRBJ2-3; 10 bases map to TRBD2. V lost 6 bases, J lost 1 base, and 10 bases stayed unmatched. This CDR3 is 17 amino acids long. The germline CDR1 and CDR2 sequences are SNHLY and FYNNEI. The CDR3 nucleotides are TGTGCCAGCAGATCGAGCGGGAGGGCCGGGGGCACAGATACGCAGTATTTT. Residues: CASRSSGRAGGTDTQYF.

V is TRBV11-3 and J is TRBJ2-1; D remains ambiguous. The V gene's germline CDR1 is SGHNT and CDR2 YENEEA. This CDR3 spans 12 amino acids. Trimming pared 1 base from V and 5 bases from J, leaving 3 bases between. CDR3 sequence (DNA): TGTGCCAGCAGCTTAGGAAACAATGAGCAGTTCTTC. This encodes CASSLGNNEQFF.

For the CDR3, the DNA is TGTGCCAGCAGCCTAAACCGGGACAGGGCCAAAAACATTCAGTACTTC. It is translated as CASSLNRDRAKNIQYF. The chain is built from TRBV7-9 and TRBJ2-4; 8 nucleotides agree with TRBD1. Germline V gives CDR1 SEHNR, CDR2 FQNEAQ (reference sequence). The CDR3 length is 16 residues. V shed 5 bases and J 1 base; nucleotides not matched to a gene: 7.

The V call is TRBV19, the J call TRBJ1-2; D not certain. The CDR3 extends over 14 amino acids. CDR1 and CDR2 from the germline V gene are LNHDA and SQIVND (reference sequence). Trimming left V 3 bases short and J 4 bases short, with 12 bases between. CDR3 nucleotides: TGTGCCAGTAGTATGAGCCTGCGGGGCTATGGCTACACCTTC. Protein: CASSMSLRGYGYTF.

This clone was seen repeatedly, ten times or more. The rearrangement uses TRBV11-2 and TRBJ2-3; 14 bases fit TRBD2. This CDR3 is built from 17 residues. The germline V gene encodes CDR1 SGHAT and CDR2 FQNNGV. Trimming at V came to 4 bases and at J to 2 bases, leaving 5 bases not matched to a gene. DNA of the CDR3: TGTGCCAGCAGCTACGGACTAGCGGGGGGTTTCACAGATACGCAGTATTTT. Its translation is CASSYGLAGGFTDTQYF. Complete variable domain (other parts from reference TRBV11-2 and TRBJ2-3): EAGVAQSPRYKIIEKRQSVAFWCNPISGHATLYWYQQILGQGPKLLIQFQNNGVVDDSQLPKDRFSAERLKGVDSTLKIQPAKLEDSAVYLCASSYGLAGGFTDTQYFGPGTRLTVL.

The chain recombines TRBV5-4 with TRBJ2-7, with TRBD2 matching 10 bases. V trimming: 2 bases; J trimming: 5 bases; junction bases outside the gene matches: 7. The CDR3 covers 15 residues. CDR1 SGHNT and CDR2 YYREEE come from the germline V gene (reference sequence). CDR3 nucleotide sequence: TGTGCCAGCAGCTTCTTAGCGGGAGGTGTCAACGAGCAGTACTTC. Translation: CASSFLAGGVNEQYF.